This T cell receptor beta chain derives from a study of cytomegalovirus exposure and HLA in healthy donors (dated by TCRdb to about 2017). With respect to the entire study: An earlier analysis of approximately 600 of the donors reported approximately 300 Gb of sequence data and 117 million unique TCR beta sequences from around 200 million T cells. Of the 300 to 500 genotyped donors, roughly 76% were placed in the genetic ancestry cluster associated with self-reported Caucasian donors. HLA typing covered class I and class II loci at four-digit resolution. To study patterns of TCR occurrence, a later analysis re-analyzed previously published TCR beta repertoires from 666 donors and added high-resolution HLA genotyping. Alongside the repertoire data, information on donor age, sex, ethnicity and CMV serostatus was compiled. Every discovery cohort repertoire had been produced on one sequencing platform. An early release covering more than 500 HLA-typed donors comprised about 300 gigabases of sequencing data and 65 million to 100 million unique TCR sequences. The study aimed to test whether signatures of past pathogen exposure could be identified by cataloging public T cell receptors. The study profiled the T cell repertoires of more than 500 subjects by immunosequencing and related them to cytomegalovirus serostatus. A separate validation cohort of roughly 120 different subjects was used in addition to the 666-subject first cohort. An earlier analysis of 450 to 750 of the donors used high-throughput TCR beta sequencing to judge whether each TCR beta V gene segment behaved as functional or pseudogenic. The study combined high-throughput TCR immunosequencing, statistical association of individual TCRs with disease status, and machine learning to predict cytomegalovirus infection status. Among roughly 400 genotyped donors of the cohort, an average of approximately 240,000 unique TCR beta nucleotide sequences were sequenced per donor, roughly 20% of them non-productive. Five DR-DQ haplotypes were handled as single units for association and clustering because linkage in the cohort was strong. A later genetic analysis took genome-wide SNP genotypes for 398 of the 666 donors and used that subset as a discovery cohort. Typing coverage differed by locus: A, B, C, DRB1 and DQB1 were typed in about 620-630 donors, DQA1 in 522, DPA1 in 600 to 610, and DPB1 in approximately 450. Rather than using new phenotypic data, the later analysis identified candidate immune exposures from TCR beta sequences and from how often those sequences occurred across donors.

Study-level results and caveats: A few of the identified cytomegalovirus-associated TCR beta chains were confirmed in vitro to be specific for cytomegalovirus antigens. Across donors, most TCR sequences were observed very rarely, whereas some public TCRs were present in many individuals. A later analysis found that most CMV-associated TCR beta chains appeared HLA-restricted, with HLA associations seemingly driven largely by CMV exposure. In both the original and validation cohorts, the classifier was reported to diagnose cytomegalovirus status with high specificity and sensitivity. Because some donors lacked HLA typing at each locus, the association tests relied only on the typed subset. According to a later analysis, parvovirus B19, influenza, CMV and Epstein-Barr virus appeared linked to several top co-occurrence clusters. Immune exposure information for the cohort was limited to CMV serostatus. The authors suggested that the approach could potentially be extended to other disease states and immunological phenotypes. The study listed approximately 150 TCR beta chains as associated with cytomegalovirus. Compared with equally common non-associated chains, HLA-associated TCR beta chains in a later analysis were more clonally expanded and had lower generation probabilities. In this cohort, only TCR beta chains were sequenced, and detectable features were limited by the absence of alpha or paired-chain data. In a later genetic analysis, a missense DCLRE1C variant was associated with V-gene and J-gene trimming of TCR beta chains, and the association was replicated in an independent cohort. Compared with the roughly 670-donor mean, donors in an Asian-associated ancestry cluster had fewer N-insertions in productive TCRs, according to a later genetic analysis. In a later analysis, the rate of TCR association differed among HLA loci, with DRB1 alleles having the most associated TCRs and HLA-C alleles having the fewest. The earlier analysis of about 600 of the donors excluded approximately 17 rarely observed V segments, including chromosome 9 orphons, because counts were too low. In an earlier analysis of a few hundred of the donors, most TCR beta V segments were observed in productive rearrangements about 90% or about 30% of the time, broadly matching IMGT annotations. A cluster of highly shared sequence variants was judged likely to be a technical artifact of the sequencing pipeline. A further reported finding was that TCR beta sequences accurately predicted the HLA-A and HLA-B alleles for most subjects in the first cohort. Correlated functional status among segregating V segments might reflect linkage disequilibrium, but an unknown experimental factor could not be ruled out. Roughly uniform sequencing depth across donors was assumed in presence/absence analyses, although this assumption may not hold. A later analysis associated about 17,000 TCR beta sequences with specific HLA alleles at a false discovery rate of 0.05. When HLA alleles, especially DR and DQ, strongly co-occurred, TCR associations were difficult to assign to individual alleles. Some IMGT-functional V segments, including TRBV6-2 and TRBV6-3, could not be told apart with the 87-base-pair reads, so those segments were excluded.

Turning to this clone: Which antigen it targets is not known. Base qualities were left out, and no much larger clone turns up one base away.

V is clipped by 0 bases and J by 0 bases, and the sequence between their germline boundaries is 11 bases long. CDR3 length: 15 amino acids, cysteine to phenylalanine. The kept DNA is CDR3 alone, 45 bases in frame from the first base. CDR1 and CDR2 (GTSNPN, SVGIG) derive from the germline V gene (reference sequence). The cohort comprised approximately 700 healthy bone marrow donors. At the time of sampling, all cohort members were nominally healthy, though unrecorded immune exposures were likely present. The donor tested CMV seronegative, placing the donor among the 350 or so seronegative members of the cohort. Every donor gave a peripheral blood sample, and the peripheral blood mononuclear cells from that sample were used for TCR beta sequencing. Genomic DNA extraction from the blood cell samples was performed with the Qiagen DNeasy Blood Extraction Kit. Receptor libraries were prepared by the immunoSEQ multiplex PCR assay. For the multiplex PCR, a mixture combining 60 forward primers for TCR Vbeta segments and 13 reverse primers for TCR Jbeta segments was used. The CDR3 region of rearranged TCR beta genes was amplified from genomic DNA by a multiplex PCR assay. The amplified TCR beta libraries were sequenced on the Illumina HiSeq System as 87-base-pair reads. The authors processed their data as follows. A later analysis tallied 75 million to 95 million unique TCR beta chains across the 700 or so repertoires, and about 12 million of those chains were shared by two or more donors. To remove PCR and sequencing errors, raw reads were error-corrected and collapsed into unique sequences using a nearest-neighbor algorithm that merged closely related sequences. To assign V, D and J gene segments, CDR3 sequences were aligned to IMGT reference sequences. For a sequence to be retained, at least a six-nucleotide match to both a V gene segment and a J gene segment was required. Rearrangements were classified as productive when the CDR3 lacked stop codons and remained in frame with V and J, and all other rearrangements were classified as non-productive. Following IMGT convention, CDR3 was defined as the stretch from the second conserved V-encoded cysteine up to the conserved J-encoded phenylalanine. In an earlier analysis of approximately 500 of the donors, sequences lacking an unambiguous match to a single V gene segment were excluded. An earlier analysis of a few hundred of the donors called V segments functional above 56.7% productive rearrangements and segregating when the between-donor standard deviation exceeded 5%. A statistical classification framework was built to diagnose cytomegalovirus status from the catalog of TCR beta chain sequences. In a later analysis, TCR nucleotide sequences were compared against IMGT/GENE-DB human TR gene sequences so that V and J genes could be assigned. The TCRdist pipeline was used in a later analysis to assign CDR3 sequences and most-parsimonious VDJ recombination scenarios. In a later analysis, each TCR beta chain was defined by its CDR3 amino acid sequence together with its V-gene family, and reads without a unique V-gene family were excluded. As a way to deal with suspected cross-contamination and a sequencing artifact, a later analysis dropped 450 to 600 nucleotide sequences that were highly shared and had low generation probability. A later analysis calculated a clonal expansion index for each public chain from normalized within-repertoire ranks of inferred template counts. Generation probabilities in a later analysis came from a VDJ recombination model fitted to out-of-frame rearrangements, and those results were checked against IGoR. In a later analysis, hypergeometric tests were used to score TCR-TCR, TCR-HLA and TCR-CMV co-occurrence, with a repertoire-size bias correction applied to TCR pairs. In a later analysis, false discovery rates were estimated by permuting HLA or CMV assignments 20 times. In a later analysis, co-occurring TCRs were grouped using DBSCAN, and TCRdist sequence similarity was added for clustering within HLA-allele-positive subsets. Repertoires with fewer than 30,000 or more than 120,000 public chains, plus five repertoires with anomalous nucleotide sharing, were excluded from co-occurrence clustering. Not all clones reach the TCRdb copy of this immuneACCESS table, which keeps in-frame sequences only. Checked studies attribute under half of the gap to unresolved V genes and leave the rest unexplained. Clone size and the V and J calls come from that table; the DNA yielded D and trimming. The sample table records approximately 120,000 clones; about two thirds of these occur just once. The ten largest clones add up to 3.5% to 4.5% of the sample.

Sequenced material: PBMCs. The sequence derives from a man aged 25-40 years in good health and CMV-seronegative. The sequence is built from TRBV30 and TRBJ1-2, with no D gene named confidently. Read as DNA, the sequence is TGTGCCTGGAGTGTGAGGGTACAAGCTAACTATGGCTACACCTTC. Protein translation: CAWSVRVQANYGYTF. Where the CDR3 stops, the reference TRBV30 and TRBJ1-2 genes take over; the full variable domain is SQTIHQWPATLVQPVGSPLSLECTVEGTSNPNLYWYRQAAGRGLQLLFYSVGIGQISSEVPQNLSASRPQDRQFILSSKKLLLSDSGFYLCAWSVRVQANYGYTFGSGTRLTVV.